This T cell receptor (beta chain) was found in a study of blood T cell repertoires in COVID-19 (dated by TCRdb to 2018 to 2020). Concerning the study at large: The collaborator samples originated in the United States, Italy and Spain and spanned the acute and convalescent phases of COVID-19. A freely available public database, intended as a resource for researchers studying the immune response to SARS-CoV-2, is where the repertoires were released. The prospective study material was composed of cDNA or gDNA derived from T cells, B-cell-depleted T cells, or PBMCs. Samples were obtained from the ongoing ImmuneRACE study (first 160 participants) and from some 1,200 subjects provided by 6 global collaborators. The dataset comprised deeply sampled blood TCRbeta repertoires from subjects exposed to, actively infected with, or recovered from COVID-19. Sample metadata almost always included a de-identified subject ID, COVID-19 status, age in years and sex. Where available, HLA class I and class II types were taken from metadata supplied by the sample provider and were not determined by assay-based typing. Study-wide findings and limitations: The amount of clinical and demographic metadata varied by source and participant and was provided uncurated.

TCRbeta CDR3 regions were amplified from genomic DNA by means of the immunoSEQ Assay, a bias-controlled multiplex PCR. Concerning the study's data processing: Within the assay, amplification of reference gene primers was used to estimate how many nucleated cells each sample contained. To quantify the absolute abundance of each unique TCRbeta CDR3 rearrangement, sequence reads were collapsed and filtered. For each sample, productive Simpson clonality was calculated as the square root of Simpson's diversity index over productive rearrangements. In TCRdb, the immuneACCESS table is reduced to in-frame sequences with V and J assigned. These tables do not hold every clone; where another copy was compared, an unresolved V gene accounts for under half, and the others remain unexplained. That table gives V, J and clone size, and the DNA gave D and trimming. Counted in this sample were about 88,000 clones; roughly nine tenths of them appeared once. The leading ten clones occupy roughly 1.8% of the sample.

The germline V gene provides CDR1 MNHEY and CDR2 SVGAGI. Germline trimming: 2 bases from V, 11 bases from J; junction bases outside gene matches: 10. The CDR3, from cysteine to phenylalanine, totals 15 residues. Here the CDR3 DNA is all that survives: 45 bases in frame from base 1. The collaborating institutions used their own protocols to collect whole blood in K2EDTA tubes. For TCRbeta analysis, collaborators shipped samples as frozen whole blood, isolated PBMCs, or DNA extracted from either of those sample types. With regard to this clone: Its antigen target is currently unknown. No base qualities exist here, and no much larger clone lies one base off it.

The sequenced material came from peripheral blood. This clonotype was obtained from a human donor with active COVID-19. The donor label of this sample is uncertain. In this chain, TRBV6-5 is recombined with TRBJ1-1; 11 bases in the middle match TRBD1. In nucleotides, the sequence is TGTGCCAGCAGTTACGCCGGGACAGGGGGGTCACGGGCTTTCTTT. Translated, it gives CASSYAGTGGSRAFF.